The sequence of this T cell receptor beta chain was determined in a study of regulatory T cells in long-lasting Graves disease. Study observations and caveats: Among samples with persistent disease, TRBV28, TRBJ1-2 and TRBJ2-5 were favored.

Trimming removed 0 bases from V and 6 bases from J; junction bases left unmatched: 11. The CDR3 runs to 16 residues. Germline CDR1 is DFQATT and CDR2 is SNEGSKA (reference sequence). Time point denoted: newly diagnosed GD, antithyroid drugs for less than 3 months. The TCR library used RNA extracted from PBMCs. Under American Thyroid Association guidelines, Graves' disease was diagnosed. The collection involved drawing approximately 9.9 milliliters of peripheral blood into EDTA tubes. Library construction for TCR beta used iRepertoire HTBI primers and Arm-PCR of CDR3 regions. TCRdb re-analysed the multiplex PCR reads in MiXCR, keeping a single row per CDR3 protein. The table has about 470,000 distinct CDR3 sequences, about 16% seen once; the top ten hold 9% to 15%. To note about this clonotype: What it binds is unknown.

The same sample was also studied in work on T cells in Graves' hyperthyroidism and ophthalmopathy. That report notes: The HTBI set primed first-round TCR CDR3 RT-PCR.

The receptor was derived from a middle-aged man with Graves disease. The starting material was peripheral blood mononuclear cells (PBMCs), obtained at new diagnosis, from a patient treated with antithyroid drugs. The V and J genes are TRBV20-1 and TRBJ2-7, with 10 bases aligning to TRBD1. In nucleotides, the CDR3 is TGCAGTGCTAGAGATCCCGGACAGGGGGTAACTCTCGAGCAGTACTTC. This translates into CSARDPGQGVTLEQYF.